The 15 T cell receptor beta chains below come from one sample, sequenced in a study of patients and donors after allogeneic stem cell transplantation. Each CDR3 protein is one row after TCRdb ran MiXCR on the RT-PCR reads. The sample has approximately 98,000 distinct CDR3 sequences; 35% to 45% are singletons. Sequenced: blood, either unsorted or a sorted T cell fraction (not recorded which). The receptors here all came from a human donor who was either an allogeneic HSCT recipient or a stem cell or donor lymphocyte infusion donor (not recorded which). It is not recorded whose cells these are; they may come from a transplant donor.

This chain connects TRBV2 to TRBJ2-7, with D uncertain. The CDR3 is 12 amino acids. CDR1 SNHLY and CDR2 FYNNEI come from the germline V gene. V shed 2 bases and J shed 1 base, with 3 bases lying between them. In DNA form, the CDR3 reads TGTGCCAGCAGTGAATTGTCCTACGAGCAGTACTTC. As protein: CASSELSYEQYF.

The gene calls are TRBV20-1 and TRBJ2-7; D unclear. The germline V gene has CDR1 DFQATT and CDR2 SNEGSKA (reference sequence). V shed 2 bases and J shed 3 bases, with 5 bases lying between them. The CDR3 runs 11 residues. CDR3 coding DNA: TGCAGTGCTAGAAGAGACTACGAGCAGTACTTC. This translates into CSARRDYEQYF.

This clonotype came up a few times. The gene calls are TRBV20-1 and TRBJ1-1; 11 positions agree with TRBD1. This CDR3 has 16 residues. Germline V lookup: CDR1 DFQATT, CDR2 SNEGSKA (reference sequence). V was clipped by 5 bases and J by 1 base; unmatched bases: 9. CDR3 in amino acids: CSAGPGQGAGNTEAFF. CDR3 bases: TGCAGTGCTGGCCCTGGACAGGGGGCCGGGAACACTGAAGCTTTCTTT.

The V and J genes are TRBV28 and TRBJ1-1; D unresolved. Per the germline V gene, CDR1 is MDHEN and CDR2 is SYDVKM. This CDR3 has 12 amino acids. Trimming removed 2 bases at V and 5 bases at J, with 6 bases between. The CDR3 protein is CASSLGETEAFF. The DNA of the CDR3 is TGTGCCAGCAGTTTAGGGGAGACTGAAGCTTTCTTT. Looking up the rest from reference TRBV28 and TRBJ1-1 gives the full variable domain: DVKVTQSSRYLVKRTGEKVFLECVQDMDHENMFWYRQDPGLGLRLIYFSYDVKMKEKGDIPEGYSVSREKKERFSLILESASTNQTSMYLCASSLGETEAFFGQGTRLTVV.

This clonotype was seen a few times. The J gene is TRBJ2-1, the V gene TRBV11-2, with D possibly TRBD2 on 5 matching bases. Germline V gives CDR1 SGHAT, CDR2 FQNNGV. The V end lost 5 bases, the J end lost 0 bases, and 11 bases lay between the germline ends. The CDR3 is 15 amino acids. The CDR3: CASSPPSFSYNEQFF. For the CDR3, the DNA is TGTGCCAGCAGCCCTCCTAGCTTCTCCTACAATGAGCAGTTCTTC.

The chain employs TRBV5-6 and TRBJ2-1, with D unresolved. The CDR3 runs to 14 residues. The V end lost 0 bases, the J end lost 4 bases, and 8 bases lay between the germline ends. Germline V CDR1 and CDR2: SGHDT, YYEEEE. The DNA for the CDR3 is TGTGCCAGCAGCTTGGTTCAGTCATACAATGAGCAGTTCTTC. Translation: CASSLVQSYNEQFF. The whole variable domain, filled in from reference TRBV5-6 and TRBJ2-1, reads DAGVTQSPTHLIKTRGQQVTLRCSPKSGHDTVSWYQQALGQGPQFIFQYYEEEERQRGNFPDRFSGHQFPNYSSELNVNALLLGDSALYLCASSLVQSYNEQFFGPGTRLTVL.

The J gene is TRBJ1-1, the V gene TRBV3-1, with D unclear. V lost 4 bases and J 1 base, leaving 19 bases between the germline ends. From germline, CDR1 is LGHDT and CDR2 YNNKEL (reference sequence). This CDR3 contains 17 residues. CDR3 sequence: CASSPLARTAKNTEAFF. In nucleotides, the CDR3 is TGTGCCAGCAGCCCACTAGCCCGGACTGCTAAGAACACTGAAGCTTTCTTT.

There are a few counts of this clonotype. CDR3 region: CSVERASGSYEQFF. The CDR3 DNA follows: TGCAGCGTTGAACGGGCTAGCGGGAGCTATGAGCAGTTCTTC. The chain employs TRBV29-1 and TRBJ2-1; 10 nucleotides line up with TRBD2. From germline, CDR1 is SQVTM and CDR2 ANQGSEA. The CDR3 runs to 14 residues. V was pared by 2 bases and J by 8 bases, with 6 bases of the junction left unmatched.

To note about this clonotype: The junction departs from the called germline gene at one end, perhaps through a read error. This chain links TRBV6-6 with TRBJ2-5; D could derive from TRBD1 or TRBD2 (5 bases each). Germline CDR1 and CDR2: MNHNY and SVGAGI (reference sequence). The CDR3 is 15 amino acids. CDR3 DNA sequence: TGTGCTAGCAGTTACGGATCCGGGGCAGGGGAGACCCAGTACTTC. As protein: CASSYGSGAGETQYF.

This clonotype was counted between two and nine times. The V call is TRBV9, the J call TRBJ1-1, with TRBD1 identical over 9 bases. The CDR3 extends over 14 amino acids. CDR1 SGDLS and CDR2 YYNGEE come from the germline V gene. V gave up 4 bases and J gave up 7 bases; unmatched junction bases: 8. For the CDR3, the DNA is TGTGCCAGCAGCCCAACGGACAGGGGCGTTGAAGCTTTCTTT. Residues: CASSPTDRGVEAFF.

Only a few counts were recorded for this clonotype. Written as DNA, the CDR3 is TGTGCCAGCAGTCCCCGACAGGGTAGTACGCAGTATTTT. Translating gives CASSPRQGSTQYF. The chain combines TRBV12-3 or TRBV12-4 with TRBJ2-3; 7 nucleotides agree with TRBD1. V shed 5 bases and J 8 bases; nucleotides not matched to a gene: 7. CDR3 length: 13 amino acids.

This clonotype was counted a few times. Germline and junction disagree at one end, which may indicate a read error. The CDR3, as DNA: TGTGCCAGCAGCTTAGGATCCACAGATACGCAGTATTTT. This gives the protein CASSLGSTDTQYF. The rearrangement joins TRBV5-1 to TRBJ2-3; the D is unclear. Germline V lookup: CDR1 SGHRS, CDR2 YFSETQ. This CDR3 is 13 amino acids long. The variable domain in full, completed from reference TRBV5-1 and TRBJ2-3, reads KAGVTQTPRYLIKTRGQQVTLSCSPISGHRSVSWYQQTPGQGLQFLFEYFSETQRNKGNFPGRFSGRQFSNSRSEMNVSTLELGDSALYLCASSLGSTDTQYFGPGTRLTVL.

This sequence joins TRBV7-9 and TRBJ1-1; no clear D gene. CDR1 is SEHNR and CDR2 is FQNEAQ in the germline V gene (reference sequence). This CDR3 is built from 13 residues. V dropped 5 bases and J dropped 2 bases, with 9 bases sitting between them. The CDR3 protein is CASSLDTNTEAFF. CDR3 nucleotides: TGTGCCAGCAGCCTCGACACAAACACTGAAGCTTTCTTT. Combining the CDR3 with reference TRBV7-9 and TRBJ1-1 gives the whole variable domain DTGVSQNPRHKITKRGQNVTFRCDPISEHNRLYWYRQTLGQGPEFLTYFQNEAQLEKSRLLSDRFSAERPKGSFSTLEIQRTEQGDSAMYLCASSLDTNTEAFFGQGTRLTVV.

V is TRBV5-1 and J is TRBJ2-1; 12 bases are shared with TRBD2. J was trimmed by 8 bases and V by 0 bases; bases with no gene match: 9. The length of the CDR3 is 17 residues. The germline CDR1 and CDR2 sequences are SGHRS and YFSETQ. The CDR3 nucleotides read TGCGCCAGCAGCTTGGCCCATCTAGCGGGAGGGCCACATGAGCAGTTCTTC. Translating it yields CASSLAHLAGGPHEQFF.

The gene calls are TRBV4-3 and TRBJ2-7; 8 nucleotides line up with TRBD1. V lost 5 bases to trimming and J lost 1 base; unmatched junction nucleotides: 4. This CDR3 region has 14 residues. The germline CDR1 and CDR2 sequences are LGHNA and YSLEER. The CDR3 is CASSLGQESYEQYF. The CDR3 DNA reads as TGCGCCAGCAGCTTGGGACAGGAGTCCTACGAGCAGTACTTC.